This TCR beta chain was found in a study of T cells in Graves' hyperthyroidism and ophthalmopathy. Broader study findings: The model predicted ophthalmopathy a median around six months before onset.

TCR beta CDR3 region amplification was performed from RNA transcripts. TCR CDR3 underwent first-round RT-PCR with the HTBI primer set. TCRdb itself ran the multiplex PCR reads through MiXCR, one entry per CDR3 protein. The profile shows about 580,000 distinct CDR3 sequences, approximately 44% of them singletons. This clonotype was detected many times. Its antigen remains unidentified. This CDR3 is built from 16 residues. The germline V gene encodes CDR1 MNHNY and CDR2 SVGAGI (reference sequence). Trimming at V came to 2 bases and at J to 2 bases, leaving 3 bases not matched to a gene. This sequence originates from a woman aged 18-35 years with Graves' hyperthyroidism. Sequencing used peripheral blood or thyroid tissue (not recorded which). The chain uses TRBV6-6 and TRBJ2-2; TRBD2 matches 9 bases. CDR3 coding DNA: TGTGCCAGCAGTTACGTAGCGGGAGCCAACACCGGGGAGCTGTTTTTT. Protein sequence: CASSYVAGANTGELFF.